A single T cell receptor (beta chain) is shown here with its context. As yet, its antigen is unknown. The CDR3 covers 16 residues. Trimming took off 4 bases at V and 4 bases at J, with 18 bases between the two ends. CDR1 LGHNA and CDR2 YSLEER come from the germline V gene. The sample comes from a study of post-analysis software for immune sequencing data. Study-wide results and caveats: Elevated frequency relative to controls characterized 4 or 5 TRBV segments in patients, TRBV5-6, TRBV5-1 and TRBV20-1 among them.

Included in the TCR beta cDNA libraries were unique molecular identifiers. TCRdb fed the PCR reads into MiXCR, producing one record per CDR3 protein. The sample has 250,000 to 300,000 distinct CDR3 sequences, approximately 34% seen once. The source of this sequence is a girl aged 5-17 years with multiple sclerosis. The sample consisted of blood. The chain joins TRBV4-3 to TRBJ2-3; tentatively, D is TRBD1 (6 bases). In DNA, the CDR3 is TGCGCCAGCAGCCGCTCGCCTAGGGGGTCCGCAGATACGCAGTATTTT. This translates into CASSRSPRGSADTQYF.